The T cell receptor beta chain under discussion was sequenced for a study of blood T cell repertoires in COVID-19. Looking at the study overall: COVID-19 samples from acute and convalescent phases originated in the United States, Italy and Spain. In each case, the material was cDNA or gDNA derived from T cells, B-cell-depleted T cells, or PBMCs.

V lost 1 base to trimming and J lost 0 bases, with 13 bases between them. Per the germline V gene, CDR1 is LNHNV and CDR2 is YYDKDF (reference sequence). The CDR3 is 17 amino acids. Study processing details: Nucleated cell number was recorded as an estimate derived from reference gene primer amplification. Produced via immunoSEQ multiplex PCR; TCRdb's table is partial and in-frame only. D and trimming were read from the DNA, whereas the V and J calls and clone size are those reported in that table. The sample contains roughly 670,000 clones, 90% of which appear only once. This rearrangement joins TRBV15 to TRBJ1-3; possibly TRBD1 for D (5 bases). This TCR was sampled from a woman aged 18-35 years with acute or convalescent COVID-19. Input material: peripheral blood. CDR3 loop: CATSRGQTSNSGNTIYF. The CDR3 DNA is TGTGCCACCAGCAGAGGACAGACAAGTAACTCTGGAAACACCATATATTTT.